A single sample is the source of the 27 T cell receptor beta chains below, sequenced in a study of blood T cells in healthy people across ages. The use of a sample-barcoded 5' primer and a J-beta primer mix characterized a second PCR of about 7 to 12 cycles. TCRdb re-called the 5' RACE reads through MiXCR, storing one row per CDR3 protein. This table holds under 800,000 distinct CDR3 sequences, around 20% found once. Sequenced: blood. The receptors shown here come from a man aged 65 to 79 in good health.

This chain connects TRBV6-4 to TRBJ1-4; 11 bases map to TRBD1. V lost 6 bases and J lost 5; bases outside the gene matches: 5. The V gene's germline CDR1 is MRHNA and CDR2 SNTAGT. CDR3 length equals 15 residues. The CDR3 sequence is CASREGTGGNEKLFF. The CDR3 DNA is TGTGCCAGCAGAGAAGGGACAGGGGGAAATGAAAAACTGTTTTTT.

This rearrangement joins TRBV11-2 to TRBJ2-5, with 7 bases fitting TRBD2. Germline CDR1 and CDR2: SGHAT and FQNNGV. The CDR3 extends over 15 amino acids. The junction had 7 bases not matched to a gene; V was cut back by 1 base and J by 5 bases. CDR3 sequence (DNA): TGTGCCAGCAGCTTAGGGGGCGGGAGAACGGAGACCCAGTACTTC. Residues: CASSLGGGRTETQYF.

The sample holds a few counts of this clonotype. Its ends do not fully match the called genes, so a read error is possible. The gene calls are TRBV12-3 or TRBV12-4 and TRBJ2-5, with 8 bases fitting TRBD1. The CDR3 is made up of 13 amino acids. The CDR3 bases are TGTGCCAGCAGTTTTTCAGGGGGCGCTGAGCGGTTCTTC. Translation gives CASSFSGGAERFF.

The chain uses TRBV7-9 and TRBJ1-2; 8 bases match TRBD1. The length of the CDR3 is 15 residues. J gave up 8 bases and V 0 bases, and 8 bases lay outside the gene matches. Germline lookup yields CDR1 SEHNR and CDR2 FQNEAQ (reference sequence). The CDR3 DNA reads as TGTGCCAGCAGCTTAGCCGGACAGGGATCGTCAGGCTACACCTTC. Protein sequence: CASSLAGQGSSGYTF. Combining the CDR3 with reference TRBV7-9 and TRBJ1-2 gives the whole variable domain DTGVSQNPRHKITKRGQNVTFRCDPISEHNRLYWYRQTLGQGPEFLTYFQNEAQLEKSRLLSDRFSAERPKGSFSTLEIQRTEQGDSAMYLCASSLAGQGSSGYTFGSGTRLTVV.

The CDR3 DNA sequence: TGTGCCAGCAGCCTCCTAAGGACAGGAGGGGATCCAGATACGCAGTATTTT. Translating it yields CASSLLRTGGDPDTQYF. V usage is TRBV3-1 and J usage is TRBJ2-3; maybe TRBD1 (7 bases). Germline loops: CDR1 LGHDT, CDR2 YNNKEL (reference sequence). Trimming removed 4 bases at V and 4 bases at J, with 21 bases between. This CDR3 spans 17 amino acids.

In its sample, this clonotype was seen a few times. CDR3 DNA sequence: TGTGCCAGCAGAGACGCCAGGACTAGAGCCGGGGAGCTGTTTTTT. Translated, it gives CASRDARTRAGELFF. The chain employs TRBV12-3 or TRBV12-4 and TRBJ2-2; TRBD2 agrees at 7 bases. The CDR3 length is 15 residues. V lost 6 bases to trimming and J lost 6 bases; unmatched junction nucleotides: 10.

CDR3 nucleotides: TGTGCCAGCAGCTTAGAACCATCGACCTTCTACGAGCAGTACTTC. This gives the protein CASSLEPSTFYEQYF. The chain is built from TRBV7-9 and TRBJ2-7; unclear D gene. V lost 1 base to trimming and J lost 3 bases, with 13 bases between them. This CDR3 comprises 15 residues. Looked up from germline, CDR1 is SEHNR and CDR2 is FQNEAQ (reference sequence).

V and J are TRBV5-1 and TRBJ2-5; tentatively, D is TRBD1 (6 bases). The DNA end favors TRBJ2-1, so the J call may be wrong. The CDR3 loop spans 15 amino acids. Germline CDR1 SGHRS, CDR2 YFSETQ. The CDR3 region has the DNA TGCGCCAGCAATCAGCTTGCAGGGGAAGGCAATGAGCAGTTCTTC. Encoded protein: CASNQLAGEGNEQFF.

This clonotype was seen a few times. The chain couples TRBV9 to TRBJ1-1; unclear D gene. V was cut by 4 bases and J by 7 bases, with 17 bases left in between. Germline assignment: CDR1 SGDLS and CDR2 YYNGEE. This CDR3 has 14 residues. This CDR3 is CASSYGEGNVEAFF. In DNA, the CDR3 is TGTGCCAGCAGCTATGGAGAGGGAAACGTTGAAGCTTTCTTT.

This clonotype was seen a few times. This sequence joins TRBV2 and TRBJ2-3; D remains ambiguous. CDR1 is SNHLY, CDR2 FYNNEI, per germline. Trimming stripped 3 bases from V and 4 bases from J, with 8 bases between. This CDR3 has 13 amino acids. The CDR3 DNA reads TGTGCCAGCAGTGATTCCGTGGCAGATACGCAGTATTTT. Translated, it gives CASSDSVADTQYF. Full variable domain (outside the CDR3, taken from reference TRBV2 and TRBJ2-3): EPEVTQTPSHQVTQMGQEVILRCVPISNHLYFYWYRQILGQKVEFLVSFYNNEISEKSEIFDDQFSVERPDGSNFTLKIRSTKLEDSAMYFCASSDSVADTQYFGPGTRLTVL.

The chain carries TRBV25-1 and TRBJ2-5; D remains unclear. This CDR3 region has 15 residues. V was pared by 2 bases and J by 5 bases, with 15 bases between. The germline V gene has CDR1 MGHDK and CDR2 SYGVNS. The CDR3 loop is CASSEVGPYRETQYF. Written as DNA, the CDR3 is TGTGCCAGCAGTGAAGTCGGGCCCTATCGGGAGACCCAGTACTTC.

The chain couples TRBV24-1 to TRBJ2-3; D is possibly TRBD1 or TRBD2 (5 bases each). Trimming shortened V by 3 bases and J by 0 bases, and 12 bases separated the two germline ends. CDR1 and CDR2 from the germline V gene are KGHDR and SFDVKD. CDR3 size: 16 residues. CDR3 residues: CATSDPGTASTDTQYF. In nucleotides, the CDR3 is TGTGCCACCAGTGATCCCGGGACGGCTAGCACAGATACGCAGTATTTT.

This clonotype has a count of ten or more. The chain joins TRBV29-1 to TRBJ2-3; 14 nucleotides agree with TRBD2. V shed 1 base and J 8 bases; nucleotides not matched to a gene: 2. Germline V lookup: CDR1 SQVTM, CDR2 ANQGSEA. There are 14 residues in the CDR3. Here the CDR3 DNA reads TGCAGCGTTGAAGGGGGACTAGCGGGAGCTACGCAGTATTTT. Translation: CSVEGGLAGATQYF.

The chain employs TRBV7-6 and TRBJ2-3; TRBD2 matches 9 bases. Germline CDR1 SGHVS, CDR2 FNYEAQ. V lost 0 bases, J lost 3 bases, and 4 bases stayed unmatched. The CDR3 loop spans 16 amino acids. The CDR3 bases are TGTGCCAGCAGCTTAGCGCCTAGCGGGAATACAGATACGCAGTATTTT. This translates into CASSLAPSGNTDTQYF.

This clonotype has just a few counts. DNA of the CDR3: TGCAGTGCTAACTTACTAGCGGGAGGCGTGCTGTTCTTC. Amino acids: CSANLLAGGVLFF. The chain joins TRBV20-1 to TRBJ2-1, with 12 bases that match TRBD2. This CDR3 is 13 amino acids long. V lost 4 bases and J lost 15; bases outside the gene matches: 10. Germline CDR1 DFQATT, CDR2 SNEGSKA (reference sequence).

The V call is TRBV6-5, the J call TRBJ2-4, with D perhaps matching TRBD2 (5 bases). The germline gives CDR1 MNHEY, CDR2 SVGAGI. The CDR3 length is 12 residues. Trimming left V 7 bases short and J 7 bases short, with 11 bases between. CDR3 amino acids: CASIGRGNIQYF. CDR3 sequence (DNA): TGTGCCAGCATTGGGCGCGGGAACATTCAGTACTTC.

The table lists this clonotype with a few counts. The CDR3 is CASSLAREGTTKNIQYF. The CDR3 nucleotides read TGTGCCAGCAGCTTGGCCAGGGAGGGGACGACCAAAAACATTCAGTACTTC. This chain uses TRBV5-6 with TRBJ2-4; TRBD2 aligns across 7 bases. Trimming cost V 0 bases and J 2 bases; bases outside gene matches: 8. CDR3 length: 17 residues. The germline CDR1 and CDR2 sequences are SGHDT and YYEEEE.

The V gene is TRBV9, the J gene TRBJ2-2, with 7 bases aligning to TRBD1. The junction had 9 bases not matched to a gene; V was cut back by 5 bases and J by 5 bases. The CDR3 contains 15 residues. The germline gives CDR1 SGDLS, CDR2 YYNGEE. DNA of the CDR3: TGTGCCAGCAGTGCCTCGAACAGGGGAACCGGGGAGCTGTTTTTT. It translates to CASSASNRGTGELFF.

This clonotype showed up many times. This chain connects TRBV20-1 to TRBJ2-5; 10 bases line up with TRBD2. This CDR3 region has 14 residues. CDR1 and CDR2 from the germline V gene are DFQATT and SNEGSKA (reference sequence). Trimming took 6 bases from V and 1 from J; bases not matched to a gene: 5. The DNA of the CDR3 is TGCAGTGCCCCACTAGCGGGGCCCCAAGAGACCCAGTACTTC. This sequence encodes CSAPLAGPQETQYF.

This sequence joins TRBV4-1 and TRBJ1-2, with D uncertain. The germline V and J ends were trimmed by 0 bases and 0 bases, with 11 bases remaining between them. CDR3 length: 16 residues. CDR1 is MGHRA and CDR2 is YSYEKL in the germline V gene. The CDR3 region has the DNA TGCGCCAGCAGCCAAGAGTACGCCCGAGCTAACTATGGCTACACCTTC. It specifies CASSQEYARANYGYTF.

This clonotype was seen a few times. The gene calls are TRBV4-1 and TRBJ2-1, with a tentative D call TRBD1 (6 bases). The DNA matches TRBJ2-5 better at its end, which makes the J call doubtful. This CDR3 has 14 residues. Germline V gene sequence: CDR1 MGHRA, CDR2 YSYEKL. Here the CDR3 reads CASSLEGEKETQYF. In nucleotides, the CDR3 is TGCGCCAGCAGCCTTGAGGGGGAGAAAGAGACCCAGTACTTC.

This clonotype showed up just a few times. The chain is built from TRBV12-3 or TRBV12-4 and TRBJ2-7; D tentatively fits TRBD1 or TRBD2 (5 bases each). CDR3 length: 12 amino acids. With 5 bases removed from V and 12 bases from J, the gap between germline ends came to 17 bases. CDR3 sequence reads: CASSDAGTTRYF. The CDR3 nucleotides read TGTGCCAGCAGTGACGCTGGGACGACAAGGTACTTC.

The gene calls are TRBV29-1 and TRBJ1-2, with 7 bases that match TRBD1. With 5 bases clipped from V and 2 bases from J, the junction kept 8 bases outside the gene matches. Germline CDR1 reads SQVTM; CDR2 reads ANQGSEA. The CDR3 has 14 residues. CDR3 nucleotides: TGCAGCGTTTCGCCGGGACAGAAAAACTATGGCTACACCTTC. Translation: CSVSPGQKNYGYTF.

The genes are TRBV18 and TRBJ2-4, with 7 bases matching TRBD1. The trim removed 7 bases at V and 4 bases at J, leaving 7 bases unmatched. The CDR3 spans 14 residues. In germline, CDR1 is KGHSH, CDR2 LQKENI. The CDR3: CASLLTGQKNIQYF. As DNA, the CDR3 is TGTGCCAGCTTACTGACGGGACAGAAAAACATTCAGTACTTC.

The chain combines TRBV4-3 with TRBJ2-5; 7 positions match TRBD2. Germline lookup yields CDR1 LGHNA and CDR2 YSLEER. The V gene end was trimmed by 1 base and the J gene end by 7 bases; junction bases not matched to a gene: 9. This CDR3 comprises 15 residues. As DNA, the CDR3 is TGCGCCAGCAGCCAAGTAGGGAACCCGGGAGGGACCCAGTACTTC. Translating it yields CASSQVGNPGGTQYF.

V gene TRBV6-1 combines with J gene TRBJ2-5; TRBD1 agrees at 9 bases. This CDR3 is built from 16 residues. Germline CDR1 reads MNHNS; CDR2 reads SASEGT. V lost 5 bases and J lost 4; bases outside the gene matches: 11. CDR3 bases: TGTGCCAGCAGTATCCCGGGACAGGGTCCCCGAGAGACCCAGTACTTC. Translation: CASSIPGQGPRETQYF.

Turning to this clonotype: At one boundary the junction diverges from the germline segment, which might be a read error. The chain carries TRBV7-7 and TRBJ2-5; 8 bases line up with TRBD2. This CDR3 has 14 residues. The germline CDR1 and CDR2 sequences are SSHAT and FNYEAQ (reference sequence). CDR3 sequence: CASSLSPGGDERFF. CDR3 DNA: TGTGCTAGCAGCTTGTCTCCGGGAGGGGACGAGCGGTTCTTC.